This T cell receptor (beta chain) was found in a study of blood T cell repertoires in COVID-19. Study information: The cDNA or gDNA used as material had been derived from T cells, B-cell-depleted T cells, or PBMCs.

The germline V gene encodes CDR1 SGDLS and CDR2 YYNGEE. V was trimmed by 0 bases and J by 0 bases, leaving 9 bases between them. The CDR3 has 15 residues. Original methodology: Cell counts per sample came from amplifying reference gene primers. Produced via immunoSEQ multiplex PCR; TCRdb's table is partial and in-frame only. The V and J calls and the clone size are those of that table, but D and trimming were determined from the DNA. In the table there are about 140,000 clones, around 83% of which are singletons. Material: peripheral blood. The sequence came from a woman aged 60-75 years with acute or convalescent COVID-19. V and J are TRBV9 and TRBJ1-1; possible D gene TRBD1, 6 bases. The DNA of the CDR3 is TGTGCCAGCAGCGTAGATCAGGGGATGAACACTGAAGCTTTCTTT. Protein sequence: CASSVDQGMNTEAFF.